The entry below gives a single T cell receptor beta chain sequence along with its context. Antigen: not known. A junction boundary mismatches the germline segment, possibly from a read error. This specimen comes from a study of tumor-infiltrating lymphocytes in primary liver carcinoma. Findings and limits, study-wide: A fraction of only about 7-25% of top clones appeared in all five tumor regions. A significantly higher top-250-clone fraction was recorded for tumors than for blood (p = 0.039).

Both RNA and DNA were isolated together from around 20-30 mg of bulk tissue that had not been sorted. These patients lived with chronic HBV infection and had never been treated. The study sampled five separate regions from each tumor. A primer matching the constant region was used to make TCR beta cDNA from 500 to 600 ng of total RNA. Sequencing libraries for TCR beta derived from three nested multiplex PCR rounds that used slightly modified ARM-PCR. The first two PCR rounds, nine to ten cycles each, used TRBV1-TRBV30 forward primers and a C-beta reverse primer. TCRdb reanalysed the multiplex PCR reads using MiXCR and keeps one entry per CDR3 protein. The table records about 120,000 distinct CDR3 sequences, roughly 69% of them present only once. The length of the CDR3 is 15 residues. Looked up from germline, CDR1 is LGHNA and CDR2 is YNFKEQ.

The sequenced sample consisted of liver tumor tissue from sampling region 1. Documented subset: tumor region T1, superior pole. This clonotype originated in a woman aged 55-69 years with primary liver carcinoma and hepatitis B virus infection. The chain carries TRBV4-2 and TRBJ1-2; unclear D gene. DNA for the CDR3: TGTGCCAGCAGCCGAGATATTTACAGCTCCTATGGCTACATCTTC. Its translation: CASSRDIYSSYGYIF.